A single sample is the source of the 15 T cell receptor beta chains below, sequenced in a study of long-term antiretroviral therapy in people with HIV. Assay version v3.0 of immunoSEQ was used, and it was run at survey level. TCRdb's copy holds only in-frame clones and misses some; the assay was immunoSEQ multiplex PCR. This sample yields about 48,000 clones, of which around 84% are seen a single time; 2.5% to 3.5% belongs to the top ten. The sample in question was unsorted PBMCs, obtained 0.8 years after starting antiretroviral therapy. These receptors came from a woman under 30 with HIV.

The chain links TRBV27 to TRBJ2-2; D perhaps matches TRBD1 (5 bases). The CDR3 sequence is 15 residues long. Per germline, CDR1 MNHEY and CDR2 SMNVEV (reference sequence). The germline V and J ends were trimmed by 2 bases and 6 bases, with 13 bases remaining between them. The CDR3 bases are TGTGCCAGCAGTTTAGTGCGCTGGGGCGCCGGGGAGCTGTTTTTT. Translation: CASSLVRWGAGELFF.

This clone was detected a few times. CDR3 sequence (DNA): TGTGCCAGCAGCGCAGGGTTTTGGGACGAGCAGTACTTC. It translates to CASSAGFWDEQYF. The chain carries TRBV9 and TRBJ2-7; D is perhaps TRBD1 (5 bases). The germline CDR1 and CDR2 sequences are SGDLS and YYNGEE. V lost 3 bases, J lost 5 bases, and 12 bases lay in between. This CDR3 region has 13 residues.

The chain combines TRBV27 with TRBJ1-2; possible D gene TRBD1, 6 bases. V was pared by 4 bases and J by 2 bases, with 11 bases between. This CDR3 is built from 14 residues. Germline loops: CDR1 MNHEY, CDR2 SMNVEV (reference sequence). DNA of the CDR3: TGTGCCAGCAGTTCCGGACAGCCGAACTATGGCTACACCTTC. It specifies CASSSGQPNYGYTF.

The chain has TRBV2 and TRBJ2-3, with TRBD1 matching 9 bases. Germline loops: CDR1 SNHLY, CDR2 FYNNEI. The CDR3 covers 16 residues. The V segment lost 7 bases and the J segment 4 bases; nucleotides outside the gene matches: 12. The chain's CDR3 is CASTILPGQGADTQYF. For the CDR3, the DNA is TGTGCCAGCACCATTCTTCCGGGACAGGGCGCAGATACGCAGTATTTT.

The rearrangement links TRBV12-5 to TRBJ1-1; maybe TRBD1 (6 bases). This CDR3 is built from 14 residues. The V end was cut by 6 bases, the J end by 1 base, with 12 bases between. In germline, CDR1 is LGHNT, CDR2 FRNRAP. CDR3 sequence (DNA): TGTGCTAGTGGCACAGGGATAGGGAACACTGAAGCTTTCTTT. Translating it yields CASGTGIGNTEAFF.

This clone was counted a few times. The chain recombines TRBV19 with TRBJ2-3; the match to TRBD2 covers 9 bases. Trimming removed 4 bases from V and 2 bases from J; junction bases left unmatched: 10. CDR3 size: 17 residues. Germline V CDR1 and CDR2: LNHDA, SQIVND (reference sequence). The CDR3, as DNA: TGTGCCAGTAGTACCCCGGCTAGCGGGGCAATCACAGATACGCAGTATTTT. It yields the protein CASSTPASGAITDTQYF.

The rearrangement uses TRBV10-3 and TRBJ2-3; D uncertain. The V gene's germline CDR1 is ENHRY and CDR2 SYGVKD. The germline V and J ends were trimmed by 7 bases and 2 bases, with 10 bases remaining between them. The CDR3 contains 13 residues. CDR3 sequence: CAIKNENTDTQYF. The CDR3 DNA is TGTGCCATCAAAAACGAGAACACAGATACGCAGTATTTT.

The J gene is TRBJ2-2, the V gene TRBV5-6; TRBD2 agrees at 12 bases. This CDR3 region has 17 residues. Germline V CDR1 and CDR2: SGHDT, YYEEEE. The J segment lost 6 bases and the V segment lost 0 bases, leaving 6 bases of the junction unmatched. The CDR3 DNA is TGTGCCAGCAGCTTGGGACTAGCGGGAGAAATAGCCGGGGAGCTGTTTTTT. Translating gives CASSLGLAGEIAGELFF.

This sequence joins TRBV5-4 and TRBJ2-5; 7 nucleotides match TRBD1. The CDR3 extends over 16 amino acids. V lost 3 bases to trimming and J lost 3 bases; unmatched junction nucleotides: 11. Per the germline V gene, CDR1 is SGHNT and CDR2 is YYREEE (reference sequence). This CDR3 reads CASSSTTGSREETQYF. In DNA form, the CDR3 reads TGTGCCAGCAGCTCCACGACAGGGAGTAGGGAAGAGACCCAGTACTTC.

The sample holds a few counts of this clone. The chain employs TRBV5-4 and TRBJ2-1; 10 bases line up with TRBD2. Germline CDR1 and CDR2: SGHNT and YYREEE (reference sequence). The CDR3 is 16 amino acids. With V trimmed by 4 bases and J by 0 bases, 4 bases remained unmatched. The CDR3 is CASSAPSGSSYNEQFF. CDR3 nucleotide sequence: TGTGCCAGCAGCGCCCCTAGCGGGAGCTCCTACAATGAGCAGTTCTTC. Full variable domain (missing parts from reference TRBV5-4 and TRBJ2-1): ETGVTQSPTHLIKTRGQQVTLRCSSQSGHNTVSWYQQALGQGPQFIFQYYREEENGRGNFPPRFSGLQFPNYSSELNVNALELDDSALYLCASSAPSGSSYNEQFFGPGTRLTVL.

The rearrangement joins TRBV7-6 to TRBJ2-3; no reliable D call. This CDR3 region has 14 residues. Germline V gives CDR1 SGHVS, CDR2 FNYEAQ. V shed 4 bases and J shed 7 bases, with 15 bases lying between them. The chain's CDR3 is CASSSKAPEHTQYF. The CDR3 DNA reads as TGTGCCAGCAGCTCTAAAGCCCCTGAACATACGCAGTATTTT.

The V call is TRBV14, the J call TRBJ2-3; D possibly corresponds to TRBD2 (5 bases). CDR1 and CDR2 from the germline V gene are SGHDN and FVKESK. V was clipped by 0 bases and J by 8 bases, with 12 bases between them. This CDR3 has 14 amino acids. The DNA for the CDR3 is TGTGCCAGCAGCCAAGATGGAGGATACCGTACGCAGTATTTT. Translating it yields CASSQDGGYRTQYF.

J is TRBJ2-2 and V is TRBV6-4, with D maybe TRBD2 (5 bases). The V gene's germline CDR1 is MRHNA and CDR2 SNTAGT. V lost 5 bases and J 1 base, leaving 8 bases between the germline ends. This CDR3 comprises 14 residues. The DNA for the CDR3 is TGTGCCAGCAGTCGCGGACTGAACACCGGGGAGCTGTTTTTT. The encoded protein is CASSRGLNTGELFF.

The CDR3 region is CASPKLRGIRTYEQYF. The CDR3 DNA follows: TGTGCCAGCCCAAAGCTTCGGGGGATAAGGACCTACGAGCAGTACTTC. V usage is TRBV25-1 and J usage is TRBJ2-7, with TRBD2 as a possible D gene (6 bases). From germline, CDR1 is MGHDK and CDR2 SYGVNS. The CDR3 covers 16 residues. The V gene lost 8 bases and the J gene lost 2 bases, with 22 bases spanning the gap.

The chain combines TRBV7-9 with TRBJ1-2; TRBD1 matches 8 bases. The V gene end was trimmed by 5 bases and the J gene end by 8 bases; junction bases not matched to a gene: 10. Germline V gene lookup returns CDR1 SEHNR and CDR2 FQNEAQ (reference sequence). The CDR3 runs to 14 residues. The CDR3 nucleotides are TGTGCCAGCAGCCTGGGTAGACAGGGGAACGGCTACACCTTC. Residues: CASSLGRQGNGYTF.